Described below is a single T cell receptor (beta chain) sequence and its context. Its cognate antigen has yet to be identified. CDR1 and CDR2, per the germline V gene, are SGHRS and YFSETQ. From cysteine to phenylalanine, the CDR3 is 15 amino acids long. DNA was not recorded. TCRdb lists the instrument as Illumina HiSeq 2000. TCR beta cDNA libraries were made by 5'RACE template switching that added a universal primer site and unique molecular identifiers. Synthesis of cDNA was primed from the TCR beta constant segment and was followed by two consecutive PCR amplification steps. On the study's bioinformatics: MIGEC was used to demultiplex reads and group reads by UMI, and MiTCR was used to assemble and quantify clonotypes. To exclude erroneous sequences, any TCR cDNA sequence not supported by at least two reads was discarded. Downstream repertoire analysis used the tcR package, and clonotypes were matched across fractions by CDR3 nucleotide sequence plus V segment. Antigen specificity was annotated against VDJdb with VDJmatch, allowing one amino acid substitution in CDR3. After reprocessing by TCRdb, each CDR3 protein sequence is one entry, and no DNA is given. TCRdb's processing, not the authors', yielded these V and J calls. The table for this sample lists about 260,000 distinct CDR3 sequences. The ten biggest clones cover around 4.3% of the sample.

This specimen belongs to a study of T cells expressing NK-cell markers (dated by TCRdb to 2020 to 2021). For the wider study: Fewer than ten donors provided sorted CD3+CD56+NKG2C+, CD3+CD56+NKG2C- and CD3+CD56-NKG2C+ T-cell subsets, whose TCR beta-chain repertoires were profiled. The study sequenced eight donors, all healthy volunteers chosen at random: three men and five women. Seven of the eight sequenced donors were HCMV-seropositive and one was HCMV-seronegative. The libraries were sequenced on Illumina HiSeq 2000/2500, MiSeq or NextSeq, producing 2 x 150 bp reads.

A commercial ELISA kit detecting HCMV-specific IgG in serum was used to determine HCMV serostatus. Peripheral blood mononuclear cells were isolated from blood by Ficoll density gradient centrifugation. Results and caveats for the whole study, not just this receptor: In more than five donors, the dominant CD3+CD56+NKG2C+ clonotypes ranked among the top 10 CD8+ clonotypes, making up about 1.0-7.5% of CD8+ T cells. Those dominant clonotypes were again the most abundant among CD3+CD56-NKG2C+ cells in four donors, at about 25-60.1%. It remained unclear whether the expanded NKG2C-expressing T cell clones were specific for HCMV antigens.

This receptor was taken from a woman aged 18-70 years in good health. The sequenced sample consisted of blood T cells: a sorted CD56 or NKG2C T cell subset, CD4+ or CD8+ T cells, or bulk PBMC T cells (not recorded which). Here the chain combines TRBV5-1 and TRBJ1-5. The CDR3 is CASSLEEGPAQPQHF.